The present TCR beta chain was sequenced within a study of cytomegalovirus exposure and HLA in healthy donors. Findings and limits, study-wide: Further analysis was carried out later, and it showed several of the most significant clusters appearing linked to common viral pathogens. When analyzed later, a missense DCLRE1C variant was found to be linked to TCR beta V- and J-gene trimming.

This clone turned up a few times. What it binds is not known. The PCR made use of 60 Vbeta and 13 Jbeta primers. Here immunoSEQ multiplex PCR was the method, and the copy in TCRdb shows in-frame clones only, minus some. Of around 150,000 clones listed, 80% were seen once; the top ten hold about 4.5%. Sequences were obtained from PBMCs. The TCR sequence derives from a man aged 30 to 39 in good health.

CDR3 region: CASSVGASGPYEQYF. CDR3 bases: TGTGCCAGCAGCGTAGGGGCTAGCGGACCCTACGAGCAGTACTTC. The chain combines TRBV9 with TRBJ2-7, with 7 bases aligning to TRBD2. Looked up from germline, CDR1 is SGDLS and CDR2 is YYNGEE. The junction had 5 bases not matched to a gene; V was cut back by 0 bases and J by 2 bases. The CDR3 is made up of 15 amino acids.